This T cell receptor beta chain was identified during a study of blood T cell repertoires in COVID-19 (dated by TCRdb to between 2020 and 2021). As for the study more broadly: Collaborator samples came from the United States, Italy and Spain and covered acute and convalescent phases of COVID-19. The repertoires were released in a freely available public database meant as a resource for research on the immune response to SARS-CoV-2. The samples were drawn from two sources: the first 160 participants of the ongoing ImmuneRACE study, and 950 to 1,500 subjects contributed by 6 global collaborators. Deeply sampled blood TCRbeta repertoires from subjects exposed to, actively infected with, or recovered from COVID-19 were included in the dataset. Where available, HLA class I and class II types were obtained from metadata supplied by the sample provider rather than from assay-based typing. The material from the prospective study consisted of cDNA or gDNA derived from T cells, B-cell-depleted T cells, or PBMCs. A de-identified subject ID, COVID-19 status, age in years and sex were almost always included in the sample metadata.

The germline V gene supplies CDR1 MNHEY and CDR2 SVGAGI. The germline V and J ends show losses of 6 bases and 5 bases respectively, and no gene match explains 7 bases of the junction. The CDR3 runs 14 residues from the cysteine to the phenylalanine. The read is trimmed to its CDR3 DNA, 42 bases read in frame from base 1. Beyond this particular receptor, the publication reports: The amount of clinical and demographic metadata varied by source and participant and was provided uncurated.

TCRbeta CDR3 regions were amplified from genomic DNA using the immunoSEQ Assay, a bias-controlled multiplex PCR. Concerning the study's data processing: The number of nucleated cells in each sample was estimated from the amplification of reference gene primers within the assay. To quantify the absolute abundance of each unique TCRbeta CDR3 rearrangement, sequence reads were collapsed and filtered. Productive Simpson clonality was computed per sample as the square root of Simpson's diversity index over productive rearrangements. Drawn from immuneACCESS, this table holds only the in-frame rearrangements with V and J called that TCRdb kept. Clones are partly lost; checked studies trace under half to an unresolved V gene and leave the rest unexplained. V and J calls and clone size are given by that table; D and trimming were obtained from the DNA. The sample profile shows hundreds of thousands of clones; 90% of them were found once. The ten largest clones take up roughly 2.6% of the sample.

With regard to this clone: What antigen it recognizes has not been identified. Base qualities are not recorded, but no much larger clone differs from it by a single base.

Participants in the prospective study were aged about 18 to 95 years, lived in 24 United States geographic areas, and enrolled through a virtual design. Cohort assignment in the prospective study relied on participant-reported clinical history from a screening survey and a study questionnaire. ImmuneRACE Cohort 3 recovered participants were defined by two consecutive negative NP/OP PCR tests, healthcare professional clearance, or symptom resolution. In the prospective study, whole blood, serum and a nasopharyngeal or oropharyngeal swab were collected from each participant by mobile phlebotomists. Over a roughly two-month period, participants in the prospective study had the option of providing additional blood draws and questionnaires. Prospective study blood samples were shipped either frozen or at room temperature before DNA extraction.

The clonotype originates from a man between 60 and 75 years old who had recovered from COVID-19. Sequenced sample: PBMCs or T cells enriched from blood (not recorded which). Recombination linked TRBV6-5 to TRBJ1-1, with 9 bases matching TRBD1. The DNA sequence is TGTGCCAGCAGATCGACAGGGGGTAGGACTGAAGCTTTCTTT. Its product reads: CASRSTGGRTEAFF.